A selection of T cell receptor beta chains follows, all from one sample in a study of shared clonotypes between healthy human individuals. TCRdb's copy holds only in-frame clones and misses some; the assay was immunoSEQ multiplex PCR. Among roughly 2.6 million clones listed, over 85% were seen once. The specimen sequenced was naive CD4+ T cells sorted from blood. These receptor sequences come from a man between 18 and 35 years old in good health. Both conserved end residues are part of each CDR3. The D gene is left open where the match is weak. Expanded clones get a size class; other rows say once, few or many, or leave the size out.

cdr3_length	v_call	d_call	j_call	clone_size	cdr3_aa	cdr3_nt
14	TRBV5-1	.	TRBJ2-2	.	CASSLAGAGGELFF	TGCGCCAGCAGCTTGGCGGGGGCCGGCGGGGAGCTGTTTTTT
15	TRBV19	TRBD1	TRBJ1-5	.	CASSPGGTANQPQHF	TGTGCCAGTAGCCCAGGCGGGACAGCTAATCAGCCCCAGCATTTT
14	TRBV19	.	TRBJ1-1	.	CASRAGSLHTEAFF	TGTGCCAGTAGAGCAGGGTCGCTACACACTGAAGCTTTCTTT
15	TRBV18	.	TRBJ1-1	.	CASFTGTTGNTEAFF	TGTGCCAGCTTCACCGGAACTACAGGGAACACTGAAGCTTTCTTT
12	TRBV2	.	TRBJ1-1	few	CASNNKAAGAIF	TGTGCCAGCAACAATAAGGCCGCGGGGGCGATCTTT
15	TRBV9	.	TRBJ2-3	.	CASSPAPGIPDTQYF	TGTGCCAGCAGCCCCGCCCCAGGGATCCCAGATACGCAGTATTTT
14	TRBV27	.	TRBJ1-4	.	CASSLVRGYEKLFF	TGTGCCAGCAGTTTGGTCAGGGGATACGAAAAACTGTTTTTT
13	TRBV6-4	TRBD1	TRBJ1-5	.	CASSPGGGQPQHF	TGTGCCAGCAGTCCAGGGGGGGGTCAGCCCCAGCATTTT
14	TRBV2	TRBD1	TRBJ1-4	.	CASGGDRVREKLFF	TGTGCCAGCGGCGGTGACAGGGTGAGGGAAAAACTGTTTTTT
17	TRBV11-3	TRBD2	TRBJ2-2	.	CASSSPTSGRDTGELFF	TGTGCCAGCAGCTCCCCGACTAGCGGGAGGGACACCGGGGAGCTGTTTTTT
15	TRBV10-3	.	TRBJ1-1	.	CAISEGDRMNTEAFF	TGTGCCATCAGTGAGGGCGACAGGATGAACACTGAAGCTTTCTTT
10	TRBV19	.	TRBJ1-2	.	CASFWGGYTF	TGTGCCAGTTTCTGGGGCGGCTACACCTTC
18	TRBV15	.	TRBJ2-5	.	CATSRGTLDFGRAETQYF	TGTGCCACCAGCAGAGGGACCCTGGACTTCGGGCGGGCAGAGACCCAGTACTTC
14	TRBV29-1	TRBD2	TRBJ2-3	.	CSIGHPGGTDTQYF	TGCAGCATCGGACATCCCGGGGGGACAGATACGCAGTATTTT
17	TRBV5-5	.	TRBJ2-5	.	CASSAGSGEGAQETQYF	TGTGCCAGCAGCGCCGGGAGTGGAGAGGGGGCCCAAGAGACCCAGTACTTC
11	TRBV2	TRBD2	TRBJ2-3	.	CASSWEGSQYF	TGTGCCAGCAGCTGGGAGGGGTCGCAGTATTTT
14	TRBV19	.	TRBJ2-1	.	CASSIIVGNNEQFF	TGTGCCAGTAGTATTATAGTGGGAAACAATGAGCAGTTCTTC
18	TRBV30	.	TRBJ2-4	.	CAWSVGGLGGLAKNIQYF	TGTGCCTGGAGTGTGGGTGGACTAGGGGGGCTAGCCAAAAACATTCAGTACTTC
17	TRBV19	TRBD2	TRBJ2-1	.	CASSPRGLALTYNEQFF	TGTGCCAGTAGTCCTAGGGGACTAGCGCTTACCTACAATGAGCAGTTCTTC
15	TRBV5-6	TRBD2	TRBJ2-1	.	CASSRGLGWLNEQFF	TGTGCCAGCAGCCGGGGACTAGGGTGGCTCAATGAGCAGTTCTTC
15	TRBV28	.	TRBJ2-5	.	CASSPLGGGGETQYF	TGTGCCAGCAGTCCCCTAGGGGGGGGTGGAGAGACCCAGTACTTC
11	TRBV20-1	TRBD2	TRBJ2-7	.	CSAGSGGEQYF	TGCAGTGCTGGGTCGGGGGGAGAGCAGTACTTC
15	TRBV2	TRBD1	TRBJ1-4	.	CASKDNRGENEKLFF	TGTGCCAGCAAGGATAACAGGGGGGAAAATGAAAAACTGTTTTTT
13	TRBV19	.	TRBJ1-1	.	CASSIPLNTEAFF	TGTGCCAGTAGTATACCCCTGAACACTGAAGCTTTCTTT
11	TRBV28	.	TRBJ1-1	few	CASSSNTEAFF	TGTGCCAGCAGCAGCAACACTGAAGCTTTCTTT
12	TRBV28	.	TRBJ1-6	.	CASSGENSPLHF	TGTGCCAGCAGTGGTGAAAATTCACCCCTCCACTTT
14	TRBV6-6	.	TRBJ1-5	.	CASSYSSAGQPQHF	TGTGCCAGCAGTTACTCTAGCGCGGGACAGCCCCAGCATTTT
15	TRBV29-1	TRBD2	TRBJ2-1	.	CSVSSGGLSYNEQFF	TGCAGCGTTAGTAGCGGGGGCCTCTCCTACAATGAGCAGTTCTTC
11	TRBV10-3	.	TRBJ2-7	.	CAISDLYEQYF	TGTGCCATCAGTGATTTGTACGAGCAGTACTTC
14	TRBV5-1	.	TRBJ1-6	.	CASSLEGPEGALHF	TGCGCCAGCAGCTTGGAGGGGCCCGAGGGGGCCCTCCACTTT
13	TRBV18	.	TRBJ1-4	.	CASSRADNEKLFF	TGTGCCAGCTCCCGAGCGGACAATGAAAAACTGTTTTTT
11	TRBV29-1	.	TRBJ2-3	.	CSVEDRDTQYF	TGCAGCGTTGAAGATCGAGATACGCAGTATTTT
13	TRBV10-3	TRBD1	TRBJ1-6	.	CAIGGQGSTPLHF	TGTGCCATCGGGGGACAGGGAAGTACACCCCTCCACTTT
14	TRBV10-2	.	TRBJ2-5	.	CASSRGRGQETQYF	TGCGCCAGCAGCCGAGGTAGGGGTCAAGAGACCCAGTACTTC
13	TRBV5-5	.	TRBJ2-7	.	CASSLLGDYEQYF	TGTGCCAGCAGCCTATTGGGGGATTACGAGCAGTACTTC
16	TRBV12-2	.	TRBJ1-1	.	CASRFSDRGLDTEAFF	TGTGCAAGTCGCTTCTCCGACAGGGGGCTCGACACTGAAGCTTTCTTT
14	TRBV5-1	.	TRBJ1-6	.	CASSLEDRNSPLHF	TGCGCCAGCAGCTTAGAGGACAGAAATTCACCCCTCCACTTT
15	TRBV13	.	TRBJ1-2	once	CASSLVSGQYYGYTF	TGTGCCAGCAGCTTAGTTTCTGGACAGTACTATGGCTACACCTTC
14	TRBV5-8	.	TRBJ1-4	.	CASSPGKPNEKLFF	TGTGCCAGCAGCCCAGGGAAGCCTAATGAAAAACTGTTTTTT
15	TRBV5-1	TRBD2	TRBJ2-2	.	CASSLSGVNTGELFF	TGCGCCAGCAGTCTTAGCGGGGTGAACACCGGGGAGCTGTTTTTT
14	TRBV6-6	.	TRBJ2-3	.	CASSGWGSTDTQYF	TGTGCCAGCAGCGGGTGGGGCAGCACAGATACGCAGTATTTT
13	TRBV7-3	.	TRBJ2-2	.	CASKSPNTGELFF	TGTGCCAGCAAATCTCCGAACACCGGGGAGCTGTTTTTT
16	TRBV4-3	.	TRBJ2-7	.	CASSQDSTDRSYEQYF	TGCGCCAGCAGCCAAGATAGTACGGACAGATCCTACGAGCAGTACTTC
20	TRBV21-1	.	TRBJ2-3	.	CASSKAVRVIGQGSTDTQYF	TGTGCCAGCAGCAAAGCAGTTCGAGTAATAGGACAGGGTAGCACAGATACGCAGTATTTT
14	TRBV4-2	.	TRBJ2-7	.	CASSIGGSSYEQYF	TGTGCCAGCTCCATCGGGGGAAGCTCCTACGAGCAGTACTTC
13	TRBV5-6	.	TRBJ2-3	.	CASIHSRTDTQYF	TGTGCCAGCATCCATTCTCGCACAGATACGCAGTATTTT
15	TRBV15	.	TRBJ1-5	.	CATSRADRTNQPQHF	TGTGCCACCAGCAGGGCGGACAGAACCAATCAGCCCCAGCATTTT
15	TRBV5-8	.	TRBJ2-7	.	CASSQEGYGFYEQYF	TGTGCCAGCAGCCAGGAAGGGTACGGCTTCTACGAGCAGTACTTC
16	TRBV9	.	TRBJ1-3	.	CASSVDPGRSGNTIYF	TGTGCCAGCAGCGTAGACCCAGGCCGGTCTGGAAACACCATATATTTT
12	TRBV11-2	TRBD1	TRBJ1-1	.	CASSFKQGGAFF	TGTGCCAGCAGCTTCAAACAGGGGGGAGCTTTCTTT
10	TRBV2	.	TRBJ2-1	.	CASSEGKQFF	TGTGCCAGCAGTGAGGGAAAGCAGTTCTTC
15	TRBV5-1	.	TRBJ1-4	.	CASSLVGNPNEKLFF	TGCGCCAGCAGCTTGGTCGGAAACCCTAATGAAAAACTGTTTTTT
12	TRBV19	.	TRBJ2-1	.	CASSMLGNEQFF	TGTGCCAGTAGTATGTTAGGAAATGAGCAGTTCTTC
13	TRBV4-3	.	TRBJ1-2	.	CASSQVVDYGYTF	TGCGCCAGCAGCCAAGTTGTAGACTATGGCTACACCTTC
16	TRBV2	.	TRBJ1-5	.	CASTPGRGRGNQPQHF	TGTGCCAGCACTCCCGGCCGGGGAAGAGGAAATCAGCCCCAGCATTTT
16	TRBV11-2	.	TRBJ2-2	once	CASSLRTLSNTGELFF	TGTGCCAGCAGCTTAAGGACTTTATCGAACACCGGGGAGCTGTTTTTT
13	TRBV4-1	.	TRBJ2-7	.	CASSFGTGYEQYF	TGCGCCAGCAGCTTCGGGACGGGCTACGAGCAGTACTTC